The clone carrying this T cell receptor beta chain was seen ten or more times. Time point here: sample taken at primary tumor resection. TCRs were sequenced from unsorted whole RNA of tumor, nontumor lung or PBMC. The CDR3 consists of 12 residues. From germline, CDR1 is SGHVS and CDR2 FQNEAQ. The V end was cut by 0 bases, the J end by 3 bases, with 3 bases between. Carried by each TCR cDNA molecule was a unique molecular identifier. Each CDR3 protein gets one entry after TCRdb re-called the 5' RACE reads with MiXCR. The sample lists tens of thousands of distinct CDR3 sequences; around 21% were seen once. These data belong to a study of spatial heterogeneity in lung cancer.

The chain is built from TRBV7-8 and TRBJ2-7; no clear D. Sequencing was performed on PBMCs, taken at surgery. The TCR originated in a male donor with early-stage non-small cell lung cancer. CDR3 nucleotide sequence: TGTGCCAGCAGCTTAGCCAACTACGAGCAGTACTTC. Its protein product is CASSLANYEQYF.